A selection of T cell receptor beta chains follows, all from one sample in a study of Ad26.COV2.S vaccination and SARS-CoV-2 variants. Assay used: immunoSEQ multiplex PCR; TCRdb lists only in-frame clones, some missing. The table has around 340,000 clones, about 89% seen once. This sample comprised peripheral blood, obtained in a trial of Ad26.COV2.S vaccine versus placebo. The receptors stem from a person aged 18 to 65 who received the Ad26.COV2.S COVID-19 vaccine or a placebo. Both conserved end residues are part of each CDR3. D genes are given only for firm matches. Size is stated for part of the rows, as once, few or many counts, or as a class when the clone is expanded.

D gene,J gene,clone size,V gene,CDR3 protein,CDR3 DNA
TRBD2,TRBJ2-7,few,TRBV2,CASSESAGGGHEQYF,TGTGCCAGCAGTGAATCGGCGGGAGGGGGTCACGAGCAGTACTTC
NA,TRBJ1-2,NA,TRBV6-5,CASSPLHRGARGYTF,TGTGCCAGCAGCCCCCTTCATCGGGGGGCGCGTGGCTACACCTTC
NA,TRBJ2-5,NA,TRBV5-1,CASSTLAGPIQETQYF,TGCGCCAGCAGCACCCTCGCAGGGCCCATCCAAGAGACCCAGTACTTC
TRBD1,TRBJ1-5,once,TRBV19,CASSIAWTQGAGNQPQHF,TGTGCCAGTAGTATAGCTTGGACCCAGGGGGCAGGCAATCAGCCCCAGCATTTT
NA,TRBJ1-4,NA,TRBV5-5,CASSRGYSNEKLFF,TGTGCCAGCAGCAGGGGGTACAGTAATGAAAAACTGTTTTTT
NA,TRBJ2-3,NA,TRBV29-1,CSVAEGLTDTQYF,TGCAGCGTTGCCGAGGGCCTCACAGATACGCAGTATTTT
NA,TRBJ2-5,NA,TRBV7-6,CASSPLGGGGETQYF,TGTGCCAGCAGCCCACTGGGGGGAGGTGGAGAGACCCAGTACTTC
NA,TRBJ2-3,NA,TRBV14,CASSQAETDTQYF,TGTGCCAGCAGCCAAGCGGAAACAGATACGCAGTATTTT
NA,TRBJ1-1,NA,TRBV2,CASSVSQGKNTEAFF,TGTGCCAGCAGCGTTTCACAGGGCAAGAACACTGAAGCTTTCTTT
TRBD1,TRBJ2-7,NA,TRBV20-1,CSASGQGEGIISYEQYF,TGCAGTGCTAGTGGACAGGGAGAGGGGATAATCAGCTACGAGCAGTACTTC
NA,TRBJ2-5,NA,TRBV25-1,CASSLAPQETQYF,TGTGCCAGCAGTCTAGCGCCTCAAGAGACCCAGTACTTC
TRBD1,TRBJ2-5,NA,TRBV7-9,CASRPGTGGTETQYF,TGTGCCAGCCGGCCCGGGACAGGGGGGACCGAGACCCAGTACTTC
TRBD2,TRBJ2-1,NA,TRBV24-1,CATSEGGAGVQFF,TGTGCCACCAGTGAGGGAGGAGCGGGAGTGCAGTTCTTC
TRBD2,TRBJ2-7,NA,TRBV3-1/TRBV3-2,CASSQDGLAVSYEQYF,TGTGCCAGCAGCCAAGACGGACTAGCGGTTTCCTACGAGCAGTACTTC
NA,TRBJ2-1,NA,TRBV6-5,CASSSTVNEQFF,TGTGCCAGCAGTTCTACTGTGAATGAGCAGTTCTTC
NA,TRBJ2-5,NA,TRBV2,CASRENQETQYF,TGTGCCAGCAGGGAAAATCAAGAGACCCAGTACTTC
NA,TRBJ1-2,NA,TRBV12-1,CASSVNTHQGWFYGYTF,TGTGCCAGCAGCGTAAATACCCATCAGGGGTGGTTCTATGGCTACACCTTC
NA,TRBJ2-5,NA,TRBV9,CASSVTGTEETQYF,TGTGCCAGCAGCGTAACCGGGACCGAAGAGACCCAGTACTTC
NA,TRBJ2-5,NA,TRBV14,CASSQRAGRTQYF,TGTGCCAGCAGCCAACGGGCAGGGCGGACCCAGTACTTC
TRBD1,TRBJ2-7,NA,TRBV4-3,CASSQVAQGAHEQYF,TGCGCCAGCAGCCAAGTGGCACAGGGGGCCCACGAGCAGTACTTC
TRBD1,TRBJ1-1,NA,TRBV5-8,CASSSGRGRSGTEAFF,TGTGCCAGCAGCTCTGGAAGGGGGCGGAGTGGCACTGAAGCTTTCTTT
NA,TRBJ1-6,once,TRBV7-2,CASSLYRDSPLHF,TGTGCCAGCAGCTTATATAGGGATTCACCCCTCCACTTT
TRBD2,TRBJ2-1,NA,TRBV19,CASSITGGYNEQFF,TGTGCCAGTAGTATCACGGGGGGGTACAATGAGCAGTTCTTC
TRBD1,TRBJ1-2,NA,TRBV7-2,CASSLVGTAHGYTF,TGTGCCAGCAGCTTAGTCGGGACAGCCCACGGCTACACCTTC
NA,TRBJ1-1,NA,TRBV7-8,CASSAGFGTVTEAFF,TGTGCCAGCAGCGCCGGGTTTGGCACAGTCACTGAAGCTTTCTTT
NA,TRBJ2-3,NA,TRBV6-5,CASSLSRNTDTQYF,TGTGCCAGCAGTCTGTCCAGGAACACAGATACGCAGTATTTT
NA,TRBJ1-6,NA,TRBV6-2/TRBV6-3,CASSDNNSPLHF,TGTGCCAGCAGTGATAATAATTCACCCCTCCACTTT
TRBD1,TRBJ2-2,NA,TRBV7-9,CASSGGQSYGELFF,TGTGCCAGCAGCGGGGGACAGTCTTACGGGGAGCTGTTTTTT
TRBD2,TRBJ2-1,once,TRBV30,CAWNALAGVGYNEQFF,TGTGCCTGGAACGCCTTAGCGGGAGTAGGGTATAATGAGCAGTTCTTC